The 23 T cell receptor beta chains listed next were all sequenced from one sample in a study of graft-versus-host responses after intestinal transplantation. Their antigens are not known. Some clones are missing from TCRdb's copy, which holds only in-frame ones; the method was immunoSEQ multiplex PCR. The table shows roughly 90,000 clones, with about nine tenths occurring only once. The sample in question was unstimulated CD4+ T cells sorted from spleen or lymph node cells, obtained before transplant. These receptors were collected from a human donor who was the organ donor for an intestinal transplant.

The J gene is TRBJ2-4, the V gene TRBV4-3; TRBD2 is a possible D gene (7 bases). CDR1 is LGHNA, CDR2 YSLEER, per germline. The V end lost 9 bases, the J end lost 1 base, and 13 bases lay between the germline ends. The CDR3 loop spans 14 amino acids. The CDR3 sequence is CARGGARAKNIQYF. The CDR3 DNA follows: TGCGCCAGGGGGGGGGCGAGGGCCAAAAACATTCAGTACTTC.

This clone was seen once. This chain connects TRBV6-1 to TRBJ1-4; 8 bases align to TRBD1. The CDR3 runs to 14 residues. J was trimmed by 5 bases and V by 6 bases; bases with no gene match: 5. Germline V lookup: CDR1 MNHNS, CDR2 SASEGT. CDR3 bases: TGTGCCAGCAGGTTGGGACAGGTCAATGAAAAACTGTTTTTT. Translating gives CASRLGQVNEKLFF.

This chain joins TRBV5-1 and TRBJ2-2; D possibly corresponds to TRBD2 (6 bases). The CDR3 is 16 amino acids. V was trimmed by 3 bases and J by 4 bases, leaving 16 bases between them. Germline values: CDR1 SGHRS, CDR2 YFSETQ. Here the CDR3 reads CASSYSATGVTGELFF. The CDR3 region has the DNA TGCGCCAGCAGCTATTCAGCTACGGGGGTCACCGGGGAGCTGTTTTTT.

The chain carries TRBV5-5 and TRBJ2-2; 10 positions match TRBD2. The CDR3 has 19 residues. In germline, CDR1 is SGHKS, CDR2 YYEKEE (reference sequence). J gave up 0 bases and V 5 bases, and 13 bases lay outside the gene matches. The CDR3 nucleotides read TGTGCCAGCAGTCCCCCCCTCCTAGCGGGGGCAACGAACACCGGGGAGCTGTTTTTT. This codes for CASSPPLLAGATNTGELFF. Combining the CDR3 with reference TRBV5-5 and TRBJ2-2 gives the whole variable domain DAGVTQSPTHLIKTRGQQVTLRCSPISGHKSVSWYQQVLGQGPQFIFQYYEKEERGRGNFPDRFSARQFPNYSSELNVNALLLGDSALYLCASSPPLLAGATNTGELFFGEGSRLTVL.

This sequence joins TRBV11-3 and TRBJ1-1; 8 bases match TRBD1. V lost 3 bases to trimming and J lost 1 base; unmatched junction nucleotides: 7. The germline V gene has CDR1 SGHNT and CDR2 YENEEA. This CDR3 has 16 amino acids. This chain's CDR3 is CASSFDRGWGNTEAFF. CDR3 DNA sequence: TGTGCCAGCAGCTTCGACAGGGGATGGGGGAACACTGAAGCTTTCTTT.

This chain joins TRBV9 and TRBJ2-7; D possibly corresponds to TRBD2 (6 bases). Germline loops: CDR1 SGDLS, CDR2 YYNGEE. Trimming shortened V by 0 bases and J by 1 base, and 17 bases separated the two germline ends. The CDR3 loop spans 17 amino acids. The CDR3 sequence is CASSVGVGGLESYEQYF. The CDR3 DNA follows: TGTGCCAGCAGCGTAGGAGTGGGGGGTCTTGAGTCCTACGAGCAGTACTTC.

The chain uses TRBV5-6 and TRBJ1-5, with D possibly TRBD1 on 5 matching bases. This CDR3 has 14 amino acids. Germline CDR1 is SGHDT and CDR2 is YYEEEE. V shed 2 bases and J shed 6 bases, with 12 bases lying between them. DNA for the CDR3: TGTGCCAGCAGCTTTGGAGGGGCGGGTCAGCCCCAGCATTTT. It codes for CASSFGGAGQPQHF. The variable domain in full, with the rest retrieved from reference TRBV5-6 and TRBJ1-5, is DAGVTQSPTHLIKTRGQQVTLRCSPKSGHDTVSWYQQALGQGPQFIFQYYEEEERQRGNFPDRFSGHQFPNYSSELNVNALLLGDSALYLCASSFGGAGQPQHFGDGTRLSIL.

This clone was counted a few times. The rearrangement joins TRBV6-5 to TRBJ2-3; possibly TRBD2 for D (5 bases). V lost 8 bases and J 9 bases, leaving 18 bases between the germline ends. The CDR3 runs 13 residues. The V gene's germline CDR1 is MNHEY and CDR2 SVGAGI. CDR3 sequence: CASSDSIESTQYF. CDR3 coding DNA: TGTGCCAGCTCGGACTCCATAGAGTCAACGCAGTATTTT.

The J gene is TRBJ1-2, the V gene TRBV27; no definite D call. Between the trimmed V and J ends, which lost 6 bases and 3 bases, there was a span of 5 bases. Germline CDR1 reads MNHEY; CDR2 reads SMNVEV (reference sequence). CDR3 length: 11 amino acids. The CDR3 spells CASRTDYGYTF. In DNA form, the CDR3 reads TGTGCCAGCAGAACGGACTATGGCTACACCTTC.

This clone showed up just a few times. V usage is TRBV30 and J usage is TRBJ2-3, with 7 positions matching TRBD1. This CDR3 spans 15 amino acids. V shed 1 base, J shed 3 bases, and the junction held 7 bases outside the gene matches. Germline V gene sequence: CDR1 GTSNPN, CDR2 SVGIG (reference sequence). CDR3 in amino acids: CAWSEQGFVTDTQYF. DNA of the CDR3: TGTGCCTGGAGTGAACAGGGGTTTGTAACAGATACGCAGTATTTT.

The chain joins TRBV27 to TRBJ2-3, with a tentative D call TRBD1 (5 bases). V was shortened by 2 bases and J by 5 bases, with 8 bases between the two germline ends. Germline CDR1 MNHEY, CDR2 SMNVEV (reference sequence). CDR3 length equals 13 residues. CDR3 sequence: CASSLQGRDTQYF. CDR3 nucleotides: TGTGCCAGCAGTTTACAGGGAAGAGATACGCAGTATTTT.

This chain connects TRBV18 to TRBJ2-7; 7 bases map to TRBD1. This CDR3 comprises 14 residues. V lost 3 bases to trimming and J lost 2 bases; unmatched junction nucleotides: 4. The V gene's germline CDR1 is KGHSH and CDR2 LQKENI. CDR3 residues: CASSPSGTAYEQYF. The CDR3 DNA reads TGTGCCAGCTCACCGTCCGGGACAGCCTACGAGCAGTACTTC.

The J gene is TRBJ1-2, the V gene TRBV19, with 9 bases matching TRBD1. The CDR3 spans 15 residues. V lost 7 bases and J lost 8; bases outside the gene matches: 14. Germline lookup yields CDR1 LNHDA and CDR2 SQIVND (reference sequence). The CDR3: CASTPLGQGTGGYTF. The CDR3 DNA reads TGTGCCAGTACCCCACTGGGACAGGGTACGGGCGGCTACACCTTC.

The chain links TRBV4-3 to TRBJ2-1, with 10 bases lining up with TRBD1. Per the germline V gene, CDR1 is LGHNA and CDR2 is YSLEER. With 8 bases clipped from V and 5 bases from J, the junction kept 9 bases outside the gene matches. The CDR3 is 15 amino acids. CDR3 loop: CASRLSGQGHNEQFF. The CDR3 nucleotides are TGCGCCAGCCGACTATCGGGACAGGGGCACAATGAGCAGTTCTTC.

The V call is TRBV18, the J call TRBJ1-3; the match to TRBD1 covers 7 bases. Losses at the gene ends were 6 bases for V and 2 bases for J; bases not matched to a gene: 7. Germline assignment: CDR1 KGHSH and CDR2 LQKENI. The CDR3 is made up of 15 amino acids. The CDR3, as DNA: TGTGCCAGCTCGCTCGGGACAGCCGCTGGAAACACCATATATTTT. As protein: CASSLGTAAGNTIYF.

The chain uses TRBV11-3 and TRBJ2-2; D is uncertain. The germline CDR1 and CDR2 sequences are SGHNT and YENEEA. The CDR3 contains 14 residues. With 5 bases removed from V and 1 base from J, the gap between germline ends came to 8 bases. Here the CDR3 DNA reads TGTGCCAGCAGCCTAAGAAAGAACACCGGGGAGCTGTTTTTT. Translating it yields CASSLRKNTGELFF.

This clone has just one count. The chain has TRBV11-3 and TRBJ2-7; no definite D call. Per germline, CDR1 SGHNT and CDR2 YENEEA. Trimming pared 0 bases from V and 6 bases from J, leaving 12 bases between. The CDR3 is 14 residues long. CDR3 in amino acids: CASSLERIQAEQYF. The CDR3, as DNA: TGTGCCAGCAGCTTAGAAAGGATTCAGGCCGAGCAGTACTTC. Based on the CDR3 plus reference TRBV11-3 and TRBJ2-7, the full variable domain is EAGVVQSPRYKIIEKKQPVAFWCNPISGHNTLYWYLQNLGQGPELLIRYENEEAVDDSQLPKDRFSAERLKGVDSTLKIQPAELGDSAVYLCASSLERIQAEQYFGPGTRLTVT.

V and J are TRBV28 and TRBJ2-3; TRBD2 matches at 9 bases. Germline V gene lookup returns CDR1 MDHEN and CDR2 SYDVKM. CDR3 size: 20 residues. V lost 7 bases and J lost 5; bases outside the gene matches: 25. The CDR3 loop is CASTTRSPSRAGGPGDTQYF. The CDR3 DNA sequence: TGTGCCAGCACCACCCGATCCCCCTCCAGGGCGGGAGGGCCAGGAGATACGCAGTATTTT.

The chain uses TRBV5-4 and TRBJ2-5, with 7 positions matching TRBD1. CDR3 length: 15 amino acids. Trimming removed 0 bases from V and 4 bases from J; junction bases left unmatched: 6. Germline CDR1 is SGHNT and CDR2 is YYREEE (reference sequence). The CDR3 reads CASSLAAAGGETQYF. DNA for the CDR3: TGTGCCAGCAGCTTGGCTGCGGCAGGGGGAGAGACCCAGTACTTC.

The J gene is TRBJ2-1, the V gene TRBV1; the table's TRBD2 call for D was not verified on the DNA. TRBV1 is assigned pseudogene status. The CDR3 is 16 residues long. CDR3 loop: CTSSLDSGGPRNEQFF. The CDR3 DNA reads TGCACCAGCAGCTTAGACTCGGGGGGGCCGCGAAATGAGCAGTTCTTC.

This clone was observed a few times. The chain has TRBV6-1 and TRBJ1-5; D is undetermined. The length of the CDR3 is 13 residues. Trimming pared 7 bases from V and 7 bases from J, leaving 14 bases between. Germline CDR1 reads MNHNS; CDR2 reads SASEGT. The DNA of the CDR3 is TGTGCCAGCATAGAGGCGCTTGGGCAGCCCCAGCATTTT. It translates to CASIEALGQPQHF.

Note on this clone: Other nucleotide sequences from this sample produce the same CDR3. The CDR3 reads CASSLGLAGVTDTQYF. DNA of the CDR3: TGCGCCAGCAGCCTAGGACTAGCGGGGGTAACAGATACGCAGTATTTT. The chain employs TRBV5-1 and TRBJ2-3; 13 nucleotides line up with TRBD2. The CDR3 loop spans 16 amino acids. J lost 3 bases, V lost 4 bases, and 5 bases had no gene match. The germline V gene has CDR1 SGHRS and CDR2 YFSETQ.

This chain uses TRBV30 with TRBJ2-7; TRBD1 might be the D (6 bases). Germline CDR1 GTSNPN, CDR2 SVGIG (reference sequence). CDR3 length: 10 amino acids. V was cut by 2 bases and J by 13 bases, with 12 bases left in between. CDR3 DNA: TGTGCCTGGAGTCGCCAGGGGCTTTACTTC. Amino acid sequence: CAWSRQGLYF.